This TCR beta chain stems from a study of spatial heterogeneity in lung cancer. Across the study: An average of more than ten raw reads was observed per unique TCR and UMI combination.

Described time point: sample taken at primary tumor resection. Samples were obtained from around 73 donors, all untreated early-stage non-small cell lung cancer patients. TCRs were sequenced from unsorted whole RNA of tumor, nontumor lung or PBMC. TCRdb re-called the 5' RACE reads with MiXCR, one entry per CDR3 protein. Of approximately 15,000 distinct CDR3 sequences in the sample, roughly 4% were seen once. Germline CDR1 reads KGHSH; CDR2 reads LQKENI. CDR3 length equals 14 residues. Trimming took 6 bases from V and 0 from J, leaving 11 bases between them. Ten or more counts support this clonotype. Little can be read into the size of this beta chain, an off-target read in a library designed for alpha chains.

The TCR comes from a male donor with early-stage non-small cell lung cancer. The source was normal lung tissue next to the tumor, collected at surgery. The chain joins TRBV18 to TRBJ1-1; unclear D gene. The CDR3 DNA sequence: TGTGCCAGCTCCCCCGAACTGATGAACACTGAAGCTTTCTTT. Translating it yields CASSPELMNTEAFF.